This is a list of T cell receptor beta chains from one sample in a study of PD-L1 blockade in urothelial cancer. Sequencing used immunoSEQ multiplex PCR; TCRdb keeps in-frame clones, though not all of them. The sample contains over 40,000 clones, about 88% of which appear only once. The sequencing used PBMCs, collected around atezolizumab (anti-PD-L1) treatment. The receptors derive from a man in his 70s with urothelial cancer. The conserved cysteine and the conserved F or W are not part of the CDR3 here.

v_call cdr3_aa
TRBV11-1 ASSLGLASGELF
TRBV7-9 ASSFTGRETQY
TRBV15 ATSRDGRGYGYT
TRBV2 ASRGEGVTEAF
TRBV27 ASSPGLAGVVYEQY
TRBV7-8 ASSFDTTGETQY
TRBV4-1 ASSQDAGPGYT
TRBV18 ASSSDSNYGYT
TRBV6-6 ASSDRGPSGNTIY
TRBV7-2 ASSSQGRRTEAF
TRBV30 AWSVLAGDTQY
TRBV19 ASSISGDSAEQY
TRBV10-3 AISDDRVPRRNSGANVLT
TRBV7-9 ASSSPGQGQETQY
TRBV5-1 ASSLGSNSLNTEAF
TRBV12-5 ASGSDNRVQQF
TRBV19 ASSTGQGIGYGYT
TRBV5-1 ASSQTGGQTGELF
TRBV27 ASSTPTSGTDTQY
TRBV5-1 ASSLRGANTGELF
TRBV5-1 ASSLGVGGRVDEQF
TRBV2 ASSRQGAPTEAF
TRBV9 ASSGYSGVSYNEQF
TRBV19 ASSIVRGQGYT
TRBV9 ASSPRHIPNTGELF
TRBV18 ASSVREGPGNTIY
TRBV6-5 ASSYGHATNEKLF
TRBV28 ASSGLVIQTQY
TRBV4-1 ASSLEPGHNSYEQY
TRBV18 ASSPEAPGGIPGELF
TRBV5-4 ASSPRDTGSYEQY
TRBV18 ASSPGTSGSYEQY
TRBV2 ASNPGYEQY
TRBV5-8 ASSILAPEGETQY
TRBV2 ASNDRAGNYGYT
TRBV5-1 ASSGTTGRTEAF
TRBV18 ASSPPETGGQPQH
TRBV29-1 SVQGYGYT
TRBV5-1 ASSPVGQGGVEQY
TRBV5-1 ASSWGTGGDEQY
TRBV2 ASSHGGLAVQETQY
TRBV19 ASSTNSGGISYEQY
TRBV6-1 ASSVGPRDYGYT
TRBV7-2 ASSLRQVNTGELF
TRBV5-1 ASSSGDRPSGNTIY
TRBV28 ASSLRRQVNQPQH